This T cell receptor beta chain was captured by sequencing in a study of OX40 agonist ivuxolimab in advanced cancers. Study-level background: Participants could have had prior anti-PD-1, anti-PD-L1 or anti-CTLA-4 therapy, and less than 45% had some.

Measured with immunoSEQ multiplex PCR; TCRdb has only the in-frame clones, and not every one. The sample holds 65,000 to 80,000 clones, about 91% seen once. Trimming removed 9 bases from V and 0 bases from J; junction bases left unmatched: 11. This CDR3 comprises 16 residues. The material sequenced was CD4+ or CD8+ T cells sorted from blood, taken in a trial of the OX40 agonist ivuxolimab. The receptor comes from an adult with an advanced solid tumor such as melanoma, head and neck, liver or kidney cancer. The chain links TRBV5-3 to TRBJ2-2; 7 bases are shared with TRBD2. TRBV5-3 is treated as an ORF (open reading frame) with a function not yet certain. The chain's CDR3 is CATRGERRSNTGELFF. The CDR3 coding sequence is TGTGCCACCCGGGGGGAGCGGAGATCGAACACCGGGGAGCTGTTTTTT.